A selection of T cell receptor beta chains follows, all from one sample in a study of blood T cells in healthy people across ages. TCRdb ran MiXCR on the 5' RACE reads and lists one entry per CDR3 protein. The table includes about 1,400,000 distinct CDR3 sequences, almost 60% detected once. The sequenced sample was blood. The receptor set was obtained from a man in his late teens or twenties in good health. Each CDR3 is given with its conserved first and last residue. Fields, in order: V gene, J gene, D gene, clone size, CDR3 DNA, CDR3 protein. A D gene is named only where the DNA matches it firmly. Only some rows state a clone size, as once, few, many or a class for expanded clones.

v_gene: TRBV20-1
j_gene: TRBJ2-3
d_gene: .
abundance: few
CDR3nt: TGCAGTGCCGCTACGGGGGACTCTGCAGATACGCAGTATTTT
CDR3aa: CSAATGDSADTQYF

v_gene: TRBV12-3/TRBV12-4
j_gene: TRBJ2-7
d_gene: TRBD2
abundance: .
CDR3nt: TGTGCCAGCGCGACTAGCGGGACGACCTACGAGCAGTACTTC
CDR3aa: CASATSGTTYEQYF

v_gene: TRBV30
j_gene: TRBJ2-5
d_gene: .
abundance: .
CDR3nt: TGTGCCTGGAGTGTCGGGTGGGATAGTACCCAGTACTTC
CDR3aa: CAWSVGWDSTQYF

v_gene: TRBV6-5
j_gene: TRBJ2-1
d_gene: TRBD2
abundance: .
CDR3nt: TGTGCCAGCAGTTCGCCTAGCGGGAGGGCCAACAATGAGCAGTTCTTC
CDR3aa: CASSSPSGRANNEQFF

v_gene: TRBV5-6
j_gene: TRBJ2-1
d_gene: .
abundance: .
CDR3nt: TGTGCCAGCAGTCAGGCTTACGGGGAGCAGTTCTTC
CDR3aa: CASSQAYGEQFF

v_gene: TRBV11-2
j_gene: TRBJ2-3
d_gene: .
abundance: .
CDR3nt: TGTGCCAGCAGCTTAGGGACTGGGGGCCCCACAGATACGCAGTATTTT
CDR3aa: CASSLGTGGPTDTQYF

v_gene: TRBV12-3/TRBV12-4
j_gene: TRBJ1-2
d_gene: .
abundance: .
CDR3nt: TGTGCCAGCAGTCCCGAGGTTAAAGCTAACTATGGCTACACCTTC
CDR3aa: CASSPEVKANYGYTF

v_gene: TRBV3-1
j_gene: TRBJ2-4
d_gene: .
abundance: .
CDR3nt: TGTGCCAGCAGCCAAGCTTCGGGAGCATTGGAGCAGTACTTC
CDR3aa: CASSQASGALEQYF

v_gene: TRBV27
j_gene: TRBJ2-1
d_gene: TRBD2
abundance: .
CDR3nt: TGTGCCAGCAGCCTCCGGCGGGCTAGCGGGACGGATGAGCAGTTCTTC
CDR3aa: CASSLRRASGTDEQFF

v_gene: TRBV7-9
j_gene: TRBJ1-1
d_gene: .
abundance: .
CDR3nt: TGTGCCAGCAGGACACAGGGTAGGGAAGCTTTCTTT
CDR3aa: CASRTQGREAFF

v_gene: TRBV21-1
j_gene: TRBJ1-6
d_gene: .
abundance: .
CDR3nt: TGTGCCAGCAGCAAAGAGGCCCAGTCACGGCCACCCCTCCACTTT
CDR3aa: CASSKEAQSRPPLHF

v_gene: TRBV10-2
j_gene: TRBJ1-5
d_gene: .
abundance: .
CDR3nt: TGCGCCAGCAGATCAGCGCTAGGGCGGCCCCAGCATTTT
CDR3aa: CASRSALGRPQHF

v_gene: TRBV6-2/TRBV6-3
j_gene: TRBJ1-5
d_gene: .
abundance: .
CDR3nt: TGTGCCAGCAGTTACTCTCAGGGGCCAAGCAATCAGCCCCAGCATTTT
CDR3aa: CASSYSQGPSNQPQHF

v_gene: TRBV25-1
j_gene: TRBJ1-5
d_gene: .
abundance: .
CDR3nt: TGTGCCAGCAGTGAAAGGGGGTATCAGCCCCAGCATTTT
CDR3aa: CASSERGYQPQHF

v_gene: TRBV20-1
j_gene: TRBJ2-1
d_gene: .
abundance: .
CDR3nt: TGCAGTGCTAGGAGGCCGGGCAATGAGCAGTTCTTC
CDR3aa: CSARRPGNEQFF

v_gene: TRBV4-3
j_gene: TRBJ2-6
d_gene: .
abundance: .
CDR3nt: TGCGCCAGCAGCCAAGATCCGAGGGTCCCTGGGGCCAACGTCCTGACTTTC
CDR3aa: CASSQDPRVPGANVLTF

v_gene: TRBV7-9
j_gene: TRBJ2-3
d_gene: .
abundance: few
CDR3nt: TGTGCCAGCAGCCCTAACAGTGCGGTTACGCAGTATTTT
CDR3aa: CASSPNSAVTQYF

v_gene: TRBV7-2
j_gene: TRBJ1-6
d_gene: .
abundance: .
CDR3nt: TGTGCCAGCAGCCTCCAGGGAATTGCGAATTCACCCCTCCACTTT
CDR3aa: CASSLQGIANSPLHF

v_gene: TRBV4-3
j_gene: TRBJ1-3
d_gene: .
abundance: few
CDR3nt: TGCGCCAGCAGCCAAAGAGGGGTTGCAAACACCATATATTTT
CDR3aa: CASSQRGVANTIYF

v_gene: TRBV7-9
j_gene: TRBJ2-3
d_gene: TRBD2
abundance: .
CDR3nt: TGTGCCAGCAGCTTGGGTCTGGTAGCGGGAGACCGGGTCACAGATACGCAGTATTTT
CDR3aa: CASSLGLVAGDRVTDTQYF

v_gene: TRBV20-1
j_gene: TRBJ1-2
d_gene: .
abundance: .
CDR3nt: TGCAGTGCTAGAGATCGGGCCCTCTATGGCTACACCTTC
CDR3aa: CSARDRALYGYTF

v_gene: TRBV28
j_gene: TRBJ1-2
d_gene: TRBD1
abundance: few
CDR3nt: TGTGCCAGCAGTAGAGGGACAGGGGCCTATGGCTACACCTTC
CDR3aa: CASSRGTGAYGYTF

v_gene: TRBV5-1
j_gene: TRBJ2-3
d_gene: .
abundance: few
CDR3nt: TGCGCCAGCAGCACTGACAGCCCCAGAACCATCACAGATACGCAGTATTTT
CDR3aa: CASSTDSPRTITDTQYF

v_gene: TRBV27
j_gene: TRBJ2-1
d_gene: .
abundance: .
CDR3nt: TGTGCCAGCAGGAGTGTCTTGGACCACAATGAGCAGTTCTTC
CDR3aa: CASRSVLDHNEQFF

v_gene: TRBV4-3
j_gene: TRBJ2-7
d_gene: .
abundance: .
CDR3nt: TGCGCCAGCAGCCAAGATCCTAGGGGGTCCGAGCAGTACTTC
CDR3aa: CASSQDPRGSEQYF

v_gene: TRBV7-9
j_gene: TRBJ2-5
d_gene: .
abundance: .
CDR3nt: TGTGCCAGCAGCTTAAACCGGGACTTACAAGAGACCCAGTACTTC
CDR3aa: CASSLNRDLQETQYF

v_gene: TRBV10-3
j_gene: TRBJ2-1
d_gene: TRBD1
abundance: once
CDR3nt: TGCGCCATCAGTGAGTCCACAGGGGGGTCCTACAATGAGCAGTTCTTC
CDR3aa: CAISESTGGSYNEQFF

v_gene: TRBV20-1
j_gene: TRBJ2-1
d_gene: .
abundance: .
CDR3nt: TGCAGTGCTAGAGATCTCGGCGGGGCCAATGAGCAGTTCTTC
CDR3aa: CSARDLGGANEQFF

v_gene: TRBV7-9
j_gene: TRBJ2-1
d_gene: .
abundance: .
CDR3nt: TGTGCCAGCAGCTTGGGACTCCTTGAGGATGAGCAGTTCTTC
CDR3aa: CASSLGLLEDEQFF

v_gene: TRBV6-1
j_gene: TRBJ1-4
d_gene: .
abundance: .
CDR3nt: TGTGCCAGCAGTGAATTACTTCAGGGTGAAAAACTGTTTTTT
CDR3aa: CASSELLQGEKLFF

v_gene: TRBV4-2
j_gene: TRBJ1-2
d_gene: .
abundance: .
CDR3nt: TGTGCCAGCAGCCACCCGGGAACGGATGGCTACACCTTC
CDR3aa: CASSHPGTDGYTF

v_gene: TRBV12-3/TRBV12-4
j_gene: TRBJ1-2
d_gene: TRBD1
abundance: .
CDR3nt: TGTGCCAGCAGTTTTGCCGGGGACAGGGGCGCTTCCACCTTC
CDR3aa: CASSFAGDRGASTF

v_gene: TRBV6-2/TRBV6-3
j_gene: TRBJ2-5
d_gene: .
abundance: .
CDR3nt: TGCGCCAGCAGGCCACCTTCCTTGGAGACCCAGTACTTC
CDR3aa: CASRPPSLETQYF

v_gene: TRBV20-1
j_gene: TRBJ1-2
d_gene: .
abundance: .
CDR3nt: TGCAGTGCTAGGGGGCAGAACCTCTATGGCTACACCTTC
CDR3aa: CSARGQNLYGYTF

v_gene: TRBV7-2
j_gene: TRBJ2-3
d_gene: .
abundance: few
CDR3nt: TGTGCCAGCAGCTTATATGGGACAATTAGCACAGATACGCAGTATTTT
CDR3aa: CASSLYGTISTDTQYF

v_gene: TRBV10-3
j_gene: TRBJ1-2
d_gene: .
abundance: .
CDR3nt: TGTGCCATCAGTGAGAGCGGGGGCCAAGGAAGGGGCTACACCTTC
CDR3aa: CAISESGGQGRGYTF

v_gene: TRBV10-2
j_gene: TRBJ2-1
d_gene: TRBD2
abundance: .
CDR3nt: TGCGCCAGCGTCCGGGACTACCCATACAATGAGCAGTTCTTC
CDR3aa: CASVRDYPYNEQFF

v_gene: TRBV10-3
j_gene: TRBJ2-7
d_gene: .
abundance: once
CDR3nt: TGTGCCATCAGAGAGGACCTTGAATACTCCTACGAGCAGTACTTC
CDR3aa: CAIREDLEYSYEQYF

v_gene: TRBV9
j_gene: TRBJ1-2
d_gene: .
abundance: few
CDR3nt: TGTGCCAGCAGCGTAGTCGAATATGGCTACACCTTC
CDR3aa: CASSVVEYGYTF

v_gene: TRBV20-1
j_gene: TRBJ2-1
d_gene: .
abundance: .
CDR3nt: TGCAGTGCTAAAGACTATATGACGTCGTCCTACAATGAGCAGTTCTTC
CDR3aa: CSAKDYMTSSYNEQFF

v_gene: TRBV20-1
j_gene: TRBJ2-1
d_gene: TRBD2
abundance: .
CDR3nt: TGCAGTGCTAGAGGAGCGGGATGGACCTACAATGAGCAGTTCTTC
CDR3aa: CSARGAGWTYNEQFF

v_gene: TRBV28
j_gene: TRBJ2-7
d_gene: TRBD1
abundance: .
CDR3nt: TGTGCCAGCGTCCGGACAGGAGACTACGAGCAGTACTTC
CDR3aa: CASVRTGDYEQYF

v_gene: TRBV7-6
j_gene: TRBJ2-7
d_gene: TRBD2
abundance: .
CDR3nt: TGTGCCAGCAGCTTAGCCCAGTCGGGGGGGCCCGACGAGCAGTACTTC
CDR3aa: CASSLAQSGGPDEQYF

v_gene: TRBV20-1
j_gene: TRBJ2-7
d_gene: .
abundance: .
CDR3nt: TGCAGTGCCAAGGGGGCGGGGGACGAGCAGTACTTC
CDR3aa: CSAKGAGDEQYF

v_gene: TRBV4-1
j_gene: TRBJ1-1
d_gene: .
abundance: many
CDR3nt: TGTGCCAGCAGCCAAGGGGGGAACACTGAAGCTTTCTTT
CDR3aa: CASSQGGNTEAFF

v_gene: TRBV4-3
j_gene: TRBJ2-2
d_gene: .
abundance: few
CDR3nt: TGCGCCAGCAGCCAAGAACCCGCAGGGTTAATCGGGGAGCTGTTTTTT
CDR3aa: CASSQEPAGLIGELFF

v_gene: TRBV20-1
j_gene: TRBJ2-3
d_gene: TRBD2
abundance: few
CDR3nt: TGCAGTGCTAGATCCTTTGGACTAGCGGGGGGGCCGACAGATACGCAGTATTTT
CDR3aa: CSARSFGLAGGPTDTQYF

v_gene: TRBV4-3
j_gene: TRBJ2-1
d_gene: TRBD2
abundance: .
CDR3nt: TGCGCCAGCAGCCATGTCGGGGGGGCGTTAATTGAGCAGTTCTTC
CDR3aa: CASSHVGGALIEQFF

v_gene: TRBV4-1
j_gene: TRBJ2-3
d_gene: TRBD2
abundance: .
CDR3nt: TGCGCCAGCAGCCAAGGAAGTCCAAGGACTAGCGGTAGCACAGATACGCAGTATTTT
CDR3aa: CASSQGSPRTSGSTDTQYF

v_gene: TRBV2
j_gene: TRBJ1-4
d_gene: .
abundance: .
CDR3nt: TGTGCCAGCAAGGAAGGACGGTCAACTAATGAAAAACTGTTTTTT
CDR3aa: CASKEGRSTNEKLFF

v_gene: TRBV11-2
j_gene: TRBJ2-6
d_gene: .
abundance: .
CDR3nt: TGTGCCAGCAGCTTAGTTGGCGGAAAAAGCTCTGGGGCCAACGTCCTGACTTTC
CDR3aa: CASSLVGGKSSGANVLTF

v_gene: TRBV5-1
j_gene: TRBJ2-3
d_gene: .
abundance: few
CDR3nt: TGCGCCAGCAGCTTGGGAGATCTAATACTCACAGATACGCAGTATTTT
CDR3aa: CASSLGDLILTDTQYF

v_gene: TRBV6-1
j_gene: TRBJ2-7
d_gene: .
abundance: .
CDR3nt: TGTGCCAGCAGTGAATATGGACGGCAGTACTTC
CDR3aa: CASSEYGRQYF

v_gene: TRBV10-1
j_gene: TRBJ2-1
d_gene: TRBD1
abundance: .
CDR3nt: TGCGCCAGCAGTCCAAAACAGGGGGCCTGGGCTGAGCAGTTCTTC
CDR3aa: CASSPKQGAWAEQFF

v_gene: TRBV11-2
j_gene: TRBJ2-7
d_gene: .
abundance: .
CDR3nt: TGTGCCAGCAGCTTTCTCTTGTCAGCCAGGGTCAGTTCCTACGAGCAGTACTTC
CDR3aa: CASSFLLSARVSSYEQYF

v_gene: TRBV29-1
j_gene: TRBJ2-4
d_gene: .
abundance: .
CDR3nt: TGCAGCGTTGAACCCCTGGAACCAAACATTCAGTACTTC
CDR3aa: CSVEPLEPNIQYF